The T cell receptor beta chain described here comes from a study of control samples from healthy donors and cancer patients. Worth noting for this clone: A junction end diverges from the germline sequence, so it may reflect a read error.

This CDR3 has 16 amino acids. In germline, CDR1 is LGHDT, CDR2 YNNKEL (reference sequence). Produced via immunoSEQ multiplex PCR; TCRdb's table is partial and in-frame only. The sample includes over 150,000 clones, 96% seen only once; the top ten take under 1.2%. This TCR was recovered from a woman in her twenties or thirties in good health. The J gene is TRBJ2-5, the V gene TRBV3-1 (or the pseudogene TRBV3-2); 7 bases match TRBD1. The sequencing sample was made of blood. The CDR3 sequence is CASSQEDSTGKEIQYF. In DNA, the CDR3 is TGTGCCAGCAGCCAAGAGGACTCGACAGGGAAAGAGATCCAGTACTTC.